A selection of T cell receptor beta chains follows, all from one sample in a study of T cells in Graves' hyperthyroidism and ophthalmopathy. TCRdb fed the multiplex PCR reads into MiXCR, producing one record per CDR3 protein. The sample lists under 350,000 distinct CDR3 sequences; about an eighth were seen once. The sequencing input was blood. These receptors all stem from a woman under 40 with Graves' hyperthyroidism that later progressed to Graves' ophthalmopathy. The CDR3 runs from the conserved cysteine through the conserved F or W. Fields, in order: D gene, J gene, clone size, V gene, CDR3 DNA, CDR3 protein. The D gene is left open where the match is weak. Only part of the rows carry a size: once, few, many, or a class if the clone is expanded.

d_gene: TRBD2
j_gene: TRBJ2-5
abundance: many
v_gene: TRBV7-2
CDR3nt: TGTGCCAGCTCCCGCGGGGGGGAGGGGACCCAGTACTTC
CDR3aa: CASSRGGEGTQYF

d_gene: .
j_gene: TRBJ2-1
abundance: few
v_gene: TRBV2
CDR3nt: TGTGCCAGCAGTGCACCAGCGGTGCTTTCGGGTTACAATGAGCAGTTCTTC
CDR3aa: CASSAPAVLSGYNEQFF

d_gene: TRBD2
j_gene: TRBJ2-3
abundance: .
v_gene: TRBV6-1
CDR3nt: TGTGCCAGCATTGTCGAGGCGGGAGGGCCGGATACGCAGTATTTT
CDR3aa: CASIVEAGGPDTQYF

d_gene: .
j_gene: TRBJ1-1
abundance: .
v_gene: TRBV5-1
CDR3nt: TGCGCCAGCGGGGGGGGGGACACTGAAGCTTTCTTT
CDR3aa: CASGGGDTEAFF

d_gene: .
j_gene: TRBJ2-7
abundance: few
v_gene: TRBV10-2
CDR3nt: TGCGCCAGCAGTGATGGCAGCTCCTACGAGCAGTACTTC
CDR3aa: CASSDGSSYEQYF

d_gene: TRBD1
j_gene: TRBJ2-3
abundance: .
v_gene: TRBV19
CDR3nt: TGTGCCAGTAGTCCCCATCCCGGGACAGGGGGCACAGATACGCAGTATTTT
CDR3aa: CASSPHPGTGGTDTQYF

d_gene: .
j_gene: TRBJ2-7
abundance: many
v_gene: TRBV6-1
CDR3nt: TGTGCCAGCAGTTATGGAGACCCGTTCTCCTACGAGCAGTACTTC
CDR3aa: CASSYGDPFSYEQYF

d_gene: .
j_gene: TRBJ1-2
abundance: few
v_gene: TRBV6-4
CDR3nt: TGTGCCAGCAGTGTAGCGTCGGGCGCAAACTATGGCTACACCTTC
CDR3aa: CASSVASGANYGYTF

d_gene: .
j_gene: TRBJ1-1
abundance: many
v_gene: TRBV5-1
CDR3nt: TGCGCCAGCCGGGATGGAACCAACACTGAAGCTTTCTTT
CDR3aa: CASRDGTNTEAFF

d_gene: .
j_gene: TRBJ2-5
abundance: many
v_gene: TRBV12-3/TRBV12-4
CDR3nt: TGTGCCAGCAGCGCACAACAAGAGACCCAGTACTTC
CDR3aa: CASSAQQETQYF

d_gene: TRBD2
j_gene: TRBJ2-1
abundance: few
v_gene: TRBV25-1
CDR3nt: TGTGCCAGCAGCCGAGGGACTAGCTCCTACAATGAGCAGTTCTTC
CDR3aa: CASSRGTSSYNEQFF

d_gene: .
j_gene: TRBJ2-1
abundance: .
v_gene: TRBV6-2/TRBV6-3
CDR3nt: TGTGCCAGCAGTTTAAGAGGGGGTAGTGATGAGCAGTTCTTC
CDR3aa: CASSLRGGSDEQFF

d_gene: TRBD2
j_gene: TRBJ2-1
abundance: many
v_gene: TRBV7-3
CDR3nt: TGTGCCAGCAGCTTATCTAGCGGATCCTACTACAATGAGCAGTTCTTC
CDR3aa: CASSLSSGSYYNEQFF

d_gene: .
j_gene: TRBJ2-5
abundance: many
v_gene: TRBV29-1
CDR3nt: TGCAGCGTTTTAACAGGGCAAGAGACCCAGTACTTC
CDR3aa: CSVLTGQETQYF